This TCR beta chain emerged from a study of kidney transplant recipient with SARS-CoV-2 infection. Germline lookup yields CDR1 SGHTA and CDR2 FQGNSA. CDR3 length: 17 residues. The V gene lost 7 bases and the J gene lost 4 bases, with 25 bases spanning the gap. Using its own MiXCR run on the reads, TCRdb lists one record per CDR3 protein. This table holds 200,000 to 300,000 distinct CDR3 sequences, more than 25% found once. As for this clonotype: This clone may be a read error of a much larger clone one base away.

The chain couples TRBV7-2 to TRBJ1-2; D may be TRBD1 (5 bases). Sample: a blood sample, taken at baseline and on approximately day 120 from a kidney transplant recipient. This receptor was identified in a male patient in his 30s who had COVID-19 and was a kidney transplant recipient. The graft donor may have contributed some T cells. The CDR3 protein is CASNRTDRDGKTYGYTF. The CDR3 coding sequence is TGTGCCAGCAACAGAACAGACAGAGACGGAAAGACCTATGGCTACACCTTC.